These T cell receptor beta chains were read from a single sample in a study of OX40 agonist ivuxolimab in advanced cancers. This table comes from immunoSEQ multiplex PCR, and its TCRdb copy is limited to in-frame clones, with some not included. The repertoire has fewer than 60,000 clones, approximately 87% of them found once; the top ten carry less than 2%. Sequencing was performed on CD4+ or CD8+ T cells sorted from blood, taken in a trial of the OX40 agonist ivuxolimab. Every receptor here comes from an adult with an advanced solid tumor such as melanoma, head and neck, liver or kidney cancer. CDR3s include the opening cysteine and the closing phenylalanine or tryptophan. The D gene is left open where the match is weak.

V gene: TRBV18
D gene: TRBD2
J gene: TRBJ2-7
CDR3 DNA: TGTGCCAGCTCACTCCCGCTAGCGGGAGACTACGAGCAGTACTTC
CDR3 protein: CASSLPLAGDYEQYF

V gene: TRBV7-8
D gene: -
J gene: TRBJ2-7
CDR3 DNA: TGTGCCAGCAGCTTAGTACAGGAGACCTACGAGCAGTACTTC
CDR3 protein: CASSLVQETYEQYF

V gene: TRBV7-2
D gene: -
J gene: TRBJ1-6
CDR3 DNA: TGTGCCAGCAGCTCCCAAGATTTGGGAAGCTCACCCCTCCACTTT
CDR3 protein: CASSSQDLGSSPLHF

V gene: TRBV7-2
D gene: TRBD1
J gene: TRBJ2-3
CDR3 DNA: TGTGCCAGCAGCTTGCGCCGGACAGGGGGCACAGATACGCAGTATTTT
CDR3 protein: CASSLRRTGGTDTQYF

V gene: TRBV10-3
D gene: -
J gene: TRBJ1-2
CDR3 DNA: TGTGCCATCAGTGTTGGAGACTATGGCTACACCTTC
CDR3 protein: CAISVGDYGYTF

V gene: TRBV28
D gene: -
J gene: TRBJ2-4
CDR3 DNA: TGTGCCAGCAGTTTGACAGGGGACTACAAAAACATTCAGTACTTC
CDR3 protein: CASSLTGDYKNIQYF

V gene: TRBV7-2
D gene: -
J gene: TRBJ2-3
CDR3 DNA: TGTGCCAGCGCTCAGGATGCAGATACGCAGTATTTT
CDR3 protein: CASAQDADTQYF

V gene: TRBV7-9
D gene: -
J gene: TRBJ1-4
CDR3 DNA: TGTGCCAGCAGCTTAGACCTAACGGGGGAAAAACTGTTTTTT
CDR3 protein: CASSLDLTGEKLFF

V gene: TRBV7-2
D gene: -
J gene: TRBJ2-1
CDR3 DNA: TGTGCCAGCAGCTTAAACTACCACTGGGATGAGCAGTTCTTC
CDR3 protein: CASSLNYHWDEQFF

V gene: TRBV28
D gene: -
J gene: TRBJ1-2
CDR3 DNA: TGTGCCAGCAGTTTAGGGGGCCGGGTCCCAGGCTATGGCTACACCTTC
CDR3 protein: CASSLGGRVPGYGYTF

V gene: TRBV5-1
D gene: -
J gene: TRBJ1-1
CDR3 DNA: TGCGCCAGCAGCTTCGGCACAGCGAACACTGAAGCTTTCTTT
CDR3 protein: CASSFGTANTEAFF

V gene: TRBV7-2
D gene: -
J gene: TRBJ1-1
CDR3 DNA: TGTGCCAGCAGCTTAGGGAGGAACACTGAAGCTTTCTTT
CDR3 protein: CASSLGRNTEAFF

V gene: TRBV7-9
D gene: TRBD1
J gene: TRBJ1-2
CDR3 DNA: TGTGCCAGCAGCACCAGACAGGGGCTGGGCTACACCTTC
CDR3 protein: CASSTRQGLGYTF